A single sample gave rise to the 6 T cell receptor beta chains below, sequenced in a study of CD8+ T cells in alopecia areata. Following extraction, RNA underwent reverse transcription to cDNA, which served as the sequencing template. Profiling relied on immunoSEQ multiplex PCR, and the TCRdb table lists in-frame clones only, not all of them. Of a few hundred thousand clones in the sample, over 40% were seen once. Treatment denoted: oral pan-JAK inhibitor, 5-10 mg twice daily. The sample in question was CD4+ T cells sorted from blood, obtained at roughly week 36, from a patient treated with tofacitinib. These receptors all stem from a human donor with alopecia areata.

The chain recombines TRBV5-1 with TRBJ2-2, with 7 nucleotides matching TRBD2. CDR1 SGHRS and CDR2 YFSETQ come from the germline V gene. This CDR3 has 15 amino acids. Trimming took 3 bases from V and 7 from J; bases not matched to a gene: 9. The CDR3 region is CASSSAAGAVGELFF. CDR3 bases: TGCGCCAGCAGCTCCGCCGCGGGAGCTGTCGGGGAGCTGTTTTTT.

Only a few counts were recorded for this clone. The CDR3 coding sequence is TGTGCCAGCACGGAGGAGAAAGCGGGAGGGGTAAATGAGCAGTTCTTC. Translated: CASTEEKAGGVNEQFF. This rearrangement joins TRBV28 to TRBJ2-1, with 10 bases aligning to TRBD2. The CDR3 has 16 amino acids. Unmatched junction bases numbered 13, after V lost 7 bases and J lost 7 bases. Per germline, CDR1 MDHEN and CDR2 SYDVKM.

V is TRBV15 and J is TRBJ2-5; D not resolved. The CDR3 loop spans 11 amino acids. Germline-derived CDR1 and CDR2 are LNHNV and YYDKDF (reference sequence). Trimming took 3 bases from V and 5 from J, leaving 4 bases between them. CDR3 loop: CATSSTETQYF. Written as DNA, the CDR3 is TGTGCCACCAGCAGTACTGAGACCCAGTACTTC.

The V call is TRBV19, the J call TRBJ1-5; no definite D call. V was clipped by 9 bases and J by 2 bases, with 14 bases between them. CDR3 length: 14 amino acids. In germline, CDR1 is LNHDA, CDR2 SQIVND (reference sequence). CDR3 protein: CASAVPDRNQPQHF. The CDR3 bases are TGTGCCAGCGCCGTCCCGGATCGCAATCAGCCCCAGCATTTT.

The CDR3 reads CASSQGPGNTEAFF. CDR3 DNA sequence: TGTGCCAGCAGCCAGGGGCCTGGGAACACTGAAGCTTTCTTT. This rearrangement joins TRBV2 to TRBJ1-1; tentatively, D is TRBD1 (6 bases). Germline CDR1 reads SNHLY; CDR2 reads FYNNEI. The germline V and J ends were trimmed by 6 bases and 1 base, with 12 bases remaining between them. The CDR3 has 14 residues.

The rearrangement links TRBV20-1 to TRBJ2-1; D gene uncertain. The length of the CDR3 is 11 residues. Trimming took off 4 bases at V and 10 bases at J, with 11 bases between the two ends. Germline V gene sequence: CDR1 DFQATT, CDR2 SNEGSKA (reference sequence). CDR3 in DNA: TGCAGTGCTATAGACACCGACGAGCAGTTCTTC. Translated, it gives CSAIDTDEQFF.